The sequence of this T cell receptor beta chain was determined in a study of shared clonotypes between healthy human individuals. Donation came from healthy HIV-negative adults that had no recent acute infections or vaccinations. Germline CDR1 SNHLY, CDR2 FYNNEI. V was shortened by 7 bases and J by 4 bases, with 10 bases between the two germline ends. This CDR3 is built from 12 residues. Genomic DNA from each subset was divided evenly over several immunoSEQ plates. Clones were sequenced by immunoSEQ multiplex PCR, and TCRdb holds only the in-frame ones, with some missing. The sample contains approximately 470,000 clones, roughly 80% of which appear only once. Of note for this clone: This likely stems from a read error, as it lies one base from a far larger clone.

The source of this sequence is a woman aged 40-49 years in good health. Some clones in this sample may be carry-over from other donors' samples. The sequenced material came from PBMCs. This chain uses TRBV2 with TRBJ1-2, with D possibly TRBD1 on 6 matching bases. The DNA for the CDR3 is TGTGCCAGCAACAGGGAAGGCTATGGCTACACCTTC. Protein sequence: CASNREGYGYTF.